This TCR beta chain stems from a study of blood T cell repertoires in COVID-19. Study as a whole: Samples taken during acute and convalescent COVID-19 were collected in the United States, Italy and Spain. From T cells, B-cell-depleted T cells, or PBMCs came the material, which was cDNA or gDNA.

Seattle enrolled patients during active infection and tracked them longitudinally. The table lists this clone with a count of one. The CDR3 covers 14 residues. The V gene's germline CDR1 is SGHTA and CDR2 FQGNSA. Trimming removed 5 bases at V and 3 bases at J, with 13 bases between. Authors' methods: Amplifying reference gene primers gave estimates of nucleated cell counts. Repertoires were generated with immunoSEQ multiplex PCR, while TCRdb's copy carries only in-frame clones and drops some. The D gene and trimming were derived from the DNA, and the V and J assignments and clone size from that table. The data contain around 120,000 clones, 90% of them singletons.

Sample: peripheral blood. The source is a woman aged 60 to 75 with COVID-19, enrolled during active disease. The gene calls are TRBV7-2 and TRBJ1-2; TRBD1 might be the D (6 bases). This chain's CDR3 is CASSPGTTYYGYTF. DNA for the CDR3: TGTGCCAGCAGCCCTGGGACAACCTACTATGGCTACACCTTC.